This TCR beta chain is drawn from a study of blood T cell repertoires in COVID-19. Looking at the study overall: COVID-19 samples, acute and convalescent, were from the United States, Italy and Spain. PBMCs, B-cell-depleted T cells, or T cells were the source of the cDNA or gDNA that made up the material.

As handled by the study authors: Estimation of nucleated cell counts relied on the amplification of reference gene primers. Sequencing was performed with immunoSEQ multiplex PCR; in TCRdb, only in-frame clones are kept and a portion is missing. That table furnishes V, J and clone size, whereas the DNA furnished D and trimming. The data show 300,000 to 400,000 clones, 90% to 95% seen once. J gave up 7 bases and V 1 base, and 7 bases lay outside the gene matches. The CDR3 extends over 16 amino acids. Germline loops: CDR1 LGHNA, CDR2 YSLEER. This receptor was identified in a woman under 30 who had recovered from COVID-19. Sample: peripheral blood. This rearrangement joins TRBV4-3 to TRBJ1-2, with 12 bases fitting TRBD1. The CDR3 sequence: CASSQATGTGGVGYTF. DNA for the CDR3: TGCGCCAGCAGCCAAGCCACCGGGACAGGGGGCGTTGGCTACACCTTC.